The TCR beta chain under discussion was sequenced for a study of T cell responses to AZD1222 COVID-19 vaccine. Here immunoSEQ multiplex PCR was the method, and the copy in TCRdb shows in-frame clones only, minus some. Of some 140,000 clones listed, 92% are singletons. V lost 3 bases to trimming and J lost 2 bases, with 10 bases between them. Germline CDR1 is MNHNS and CDR2 is SASEGT. CDR3 length: 14 residues. The clonotype comes from an adult in good health. The sequenced sample was peripheral blood, obtained on day 0 of AZD1222 vaccination. The rearrangement joins TRBV6-1 to TRBJ1-2; D not resolved. The DNA for the CDR3 is TGTGCCAGCAGTGAGTCCCCAAACAACTATGGCTACACCTTC. It yields the protein CASSESPNNYGYTF.